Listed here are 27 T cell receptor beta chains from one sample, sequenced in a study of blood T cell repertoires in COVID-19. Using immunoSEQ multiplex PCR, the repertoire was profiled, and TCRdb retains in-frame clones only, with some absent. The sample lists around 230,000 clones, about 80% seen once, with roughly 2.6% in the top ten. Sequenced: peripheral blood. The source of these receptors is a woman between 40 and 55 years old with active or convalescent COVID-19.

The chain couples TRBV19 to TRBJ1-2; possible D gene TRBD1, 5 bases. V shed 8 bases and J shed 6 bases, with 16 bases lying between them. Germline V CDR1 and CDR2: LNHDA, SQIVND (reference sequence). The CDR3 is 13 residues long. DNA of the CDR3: TGTGCCAGTTGGATGTCGGGGGATCATGGCTACACCTTC. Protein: CASWMSGDHGYTF.

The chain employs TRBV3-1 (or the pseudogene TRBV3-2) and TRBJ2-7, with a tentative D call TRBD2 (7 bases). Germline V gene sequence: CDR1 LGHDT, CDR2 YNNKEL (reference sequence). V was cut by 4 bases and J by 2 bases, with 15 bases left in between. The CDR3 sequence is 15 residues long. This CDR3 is CASSPQAGAAYEQYF. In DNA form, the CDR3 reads TGTGCCAGCAGCCCCCAGGCGGGGGCTGCCTACGAGCAGTACTTC.

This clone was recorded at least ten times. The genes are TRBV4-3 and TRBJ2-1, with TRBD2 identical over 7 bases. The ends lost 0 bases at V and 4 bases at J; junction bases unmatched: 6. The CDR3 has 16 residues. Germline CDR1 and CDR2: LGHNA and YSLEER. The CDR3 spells CASSQEAGGSYNEQFF. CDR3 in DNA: TGCGCCAGCAGCCAAGAGGCCGGGGGGTCATACAATGAGCAGTTCTTC.

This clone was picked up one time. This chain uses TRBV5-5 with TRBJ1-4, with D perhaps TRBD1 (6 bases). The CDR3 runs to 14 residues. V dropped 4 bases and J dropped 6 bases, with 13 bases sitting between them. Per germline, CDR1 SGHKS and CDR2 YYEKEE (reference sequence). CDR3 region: CASSPSGQDEKLFF. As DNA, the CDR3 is TGTGCCAGCAGCCCATCGGGACAAGATGAAAAACTGTTTTTT.

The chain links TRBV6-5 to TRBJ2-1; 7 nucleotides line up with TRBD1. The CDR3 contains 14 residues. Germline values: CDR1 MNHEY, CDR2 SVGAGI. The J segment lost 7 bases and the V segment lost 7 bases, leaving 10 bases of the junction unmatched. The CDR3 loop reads CASIKGQGVNEQFF. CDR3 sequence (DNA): TGTGCCAGCATTAAGGGTCAGGGGGTTAATGAGCAGTTCTTC.

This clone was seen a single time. The CDR3 DNA reads as TGCAGCGTTGATTGGCAGGGGAGTTACGAGCAGTACTTC. Encoded protein: CSVDWQGSYEQYF. The rearrangement links TRBV29-1 to TRBJ2-7, with D maybe TRBD1 (6 bases). CDR3 length: 13 amino acids. The germline V gene encodes CDR1 SQVTM and CDR2 ANQGSEA. The germline V and J ends were trimmed by 3 bases and 4 bases, with 13 bases remaining between them.

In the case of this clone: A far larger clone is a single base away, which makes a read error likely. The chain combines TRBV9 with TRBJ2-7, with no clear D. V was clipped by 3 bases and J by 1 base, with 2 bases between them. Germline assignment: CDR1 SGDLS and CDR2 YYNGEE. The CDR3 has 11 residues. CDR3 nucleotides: TGTGCCAGCAGCGCGTCCTACGAGCAGTACTTC. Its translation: CASSASYEQYF.

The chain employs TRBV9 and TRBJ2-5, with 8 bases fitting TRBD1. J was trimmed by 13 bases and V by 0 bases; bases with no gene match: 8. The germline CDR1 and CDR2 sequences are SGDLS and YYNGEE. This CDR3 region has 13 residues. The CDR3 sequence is CASSVALRGRLYF. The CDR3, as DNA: TGTGCCAGCAGCGTAGCCCTCAGGGGGCGGTTGTACTTC.

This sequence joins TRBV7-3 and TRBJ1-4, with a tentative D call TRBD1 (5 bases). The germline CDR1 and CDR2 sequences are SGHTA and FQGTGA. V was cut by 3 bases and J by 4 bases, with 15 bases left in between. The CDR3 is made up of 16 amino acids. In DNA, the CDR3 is TGTGCCAGCAGCTTGGACGGTAATAGGGGTAATGAAAAACTGTTTTTT. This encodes CASSLDGNRGNEKLFF.

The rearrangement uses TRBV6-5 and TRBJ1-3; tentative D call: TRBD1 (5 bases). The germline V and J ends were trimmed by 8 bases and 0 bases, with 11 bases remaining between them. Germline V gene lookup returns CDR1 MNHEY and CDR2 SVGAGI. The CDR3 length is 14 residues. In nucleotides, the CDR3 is TGTGCCAGCGCGGGGCGGGACTCTGGAAACACCATATATTTT. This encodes CASAGRDSGNTIYF.

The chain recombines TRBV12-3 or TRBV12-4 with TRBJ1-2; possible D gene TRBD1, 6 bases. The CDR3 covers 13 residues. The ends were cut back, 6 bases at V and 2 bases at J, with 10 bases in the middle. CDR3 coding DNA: TGTGCCAGCAGGGGGGACACGAACTATGGCTACACCTTC. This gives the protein CASRGDTNYGYTF.

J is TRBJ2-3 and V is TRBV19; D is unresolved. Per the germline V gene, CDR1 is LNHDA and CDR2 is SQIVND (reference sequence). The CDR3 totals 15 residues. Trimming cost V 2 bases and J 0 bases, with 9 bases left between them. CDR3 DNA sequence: TGTGCCAGTAGTATACAGGATACTAGCACAGATACGCAGTATTTT. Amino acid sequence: CASSIQDTSTDTQYF.

As DNA, the CDR3 is TGTGCCAGCAGCGTAGACGGAAACAGCCCCTACAATGAGCAGTTCTTC. It codes for CASSVDGNSPYNEQFF. The chain employs TRBV9 and TRBJ2-1; D unresolved. CDR3 length: 16 residues. V gave up 0 bases and J gave up 2 bases, with 12 bases separating them. CDR1 is SGDLS and CDR2 is YYNGEE in the germline V gene. The variable domain in full, completed from reference TRBV9 and TRBJ2-1, reads DSGVTQTPKHLITATGQRVTLRCSPRSGDLSVYWYQQSLDQGLQFLIQYYNGEERAKGNILERFSAQQFPDLHSELNLSSLELGDSALYFCASSVDGNSPYNEQFFGPGTRLTVL.

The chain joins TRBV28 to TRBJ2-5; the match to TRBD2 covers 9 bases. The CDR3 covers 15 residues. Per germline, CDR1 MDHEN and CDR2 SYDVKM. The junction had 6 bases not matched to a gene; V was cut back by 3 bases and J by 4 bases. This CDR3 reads CASSLGGGVRETQYF. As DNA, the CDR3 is TGTGCCAGCAGTTTGGGCGGGGGGGTGCGAGAGACCCAGTACTTC. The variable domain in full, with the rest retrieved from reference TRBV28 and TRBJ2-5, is DVKVTQSSRYLVKRTGEKVFLECVQDMDHENMFWYRQDPGLGLRLIYFSYDVKMKEKGDIPEGYSVSREKKERFSLILESASTNQTSMYLCASSLGGGVRETQYFGPGTRLLVL.

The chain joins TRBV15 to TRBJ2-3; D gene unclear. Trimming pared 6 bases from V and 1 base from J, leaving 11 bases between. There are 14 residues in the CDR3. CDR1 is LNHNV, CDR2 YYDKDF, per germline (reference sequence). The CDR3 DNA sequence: TGTGCCACCAGGAGGAGTATCGGCACAGATACGCAGTATTTT. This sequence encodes CATRRSIGTDTQYF.

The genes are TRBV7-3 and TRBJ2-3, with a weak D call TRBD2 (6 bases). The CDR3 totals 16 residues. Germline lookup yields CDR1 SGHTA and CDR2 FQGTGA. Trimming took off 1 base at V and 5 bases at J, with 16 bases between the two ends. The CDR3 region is CASSLSTGVGIDTQYF. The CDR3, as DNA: TGTGCCAGCAGCTTAAGTACGGGAGTTGGAATAGATACGCAGTATTTT.

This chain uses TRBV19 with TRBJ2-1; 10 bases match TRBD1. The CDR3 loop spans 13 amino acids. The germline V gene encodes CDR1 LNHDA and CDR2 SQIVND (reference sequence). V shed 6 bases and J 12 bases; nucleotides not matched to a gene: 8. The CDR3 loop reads CASRRTGTGVQFF. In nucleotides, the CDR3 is TGTGCCAGTAGAAGGACCGGGACAGGGGTGCAGTTCTTC.

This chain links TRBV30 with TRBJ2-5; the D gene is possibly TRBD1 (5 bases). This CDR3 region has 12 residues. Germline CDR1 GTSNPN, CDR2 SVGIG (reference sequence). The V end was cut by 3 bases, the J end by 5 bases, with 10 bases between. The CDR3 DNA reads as TGTGCCTGGAGCTCCTCAGGGGAGACCCAGTACTTC. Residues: CAWSSSGETQYF.

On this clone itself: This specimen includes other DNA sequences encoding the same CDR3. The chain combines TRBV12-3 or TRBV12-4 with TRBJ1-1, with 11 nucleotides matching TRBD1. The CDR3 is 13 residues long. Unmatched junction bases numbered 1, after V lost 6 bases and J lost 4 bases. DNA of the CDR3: TGTGCCAGCAGGGGGACAGGGGGCACTGAAGCTTTCTTT. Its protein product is CASRGTGGTEAFF.

CDR3 protein: CASSYPGQAGEQYF. Here the CDR3 DNA reads TGTGCCAGCAGTTACCCGGGACAGGCGGGCGAGCAGTACTTC. V is TRBV6-5 and J is TRBJ2-7; the match to TRBD1 covers 8 bases. Trimming at V came to 2 bases and at J to 6 bases, leaving 6 bases not matched to a gene. This CDR3 is 14 amino acids long. Germline CDR1 and CDR2: MNHEY and SVGAGI.

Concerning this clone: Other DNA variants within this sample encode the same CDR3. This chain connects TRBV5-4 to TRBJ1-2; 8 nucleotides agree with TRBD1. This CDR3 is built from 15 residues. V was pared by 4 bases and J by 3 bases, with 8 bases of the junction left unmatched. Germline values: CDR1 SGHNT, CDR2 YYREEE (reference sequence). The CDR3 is CASSHPTGEYYGYTF. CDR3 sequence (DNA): TGTGCCAGCAGCCATCCGACAGGGGAATACTATGGCTACACCTTC.

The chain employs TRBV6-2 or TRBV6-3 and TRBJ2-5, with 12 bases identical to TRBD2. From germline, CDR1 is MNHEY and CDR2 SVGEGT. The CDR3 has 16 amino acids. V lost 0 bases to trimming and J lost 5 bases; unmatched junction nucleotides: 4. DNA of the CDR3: TGTGCCAGCAGTTACTCGCCACTAGCGGGGGGTGAGACCCAGTACTTC. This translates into CASSYSPLAGGETQYF.

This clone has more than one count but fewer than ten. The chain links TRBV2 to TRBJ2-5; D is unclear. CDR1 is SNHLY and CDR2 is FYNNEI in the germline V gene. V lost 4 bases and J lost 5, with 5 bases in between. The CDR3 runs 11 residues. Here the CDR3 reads CASSVRETQYF. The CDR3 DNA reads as TGTGCCAGCAGTGTCAGGGAGACCCAGTACTTC.

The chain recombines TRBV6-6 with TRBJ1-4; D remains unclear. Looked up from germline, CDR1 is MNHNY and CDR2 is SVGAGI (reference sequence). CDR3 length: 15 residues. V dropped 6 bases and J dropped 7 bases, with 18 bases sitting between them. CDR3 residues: CASRPDAGYGEKLFF. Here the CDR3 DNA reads TGTGCCAGCAGACCCGATGCGGGCTACGGTGAAAAACTGTTTTTT.

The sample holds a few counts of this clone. The CDR3 loop is CASSPTGNYGYTF. CDR3 nucleotides: TGCGCCAGCAGCCCTACAGGAAACTATGGCTACACCTTC. V and J are TRBV5-1 and TRBJ1-2; tentatively, D is TRBD1 (5 bases). The CDR3 sequence is 13 residues long. Trimming cost V 4 bases and J 2 bases, with 9 bases left between them. Germline V gene data show CDR1 as SGHRS and CDR2 as YFSETQ. Supplemented by reference TRBV5-1 and TRBJ1-2, the full variable domain reads KAGVTQTPRYLIKTRGQQVTLSCSPISGHRSVSWYQQTPGQGLQFLFEYFSETQRNKGNFPGRFSGRQFSNSRSEMNVSTLELGDSALYLCASSPTGNYGYTFGSGTRLTVV.

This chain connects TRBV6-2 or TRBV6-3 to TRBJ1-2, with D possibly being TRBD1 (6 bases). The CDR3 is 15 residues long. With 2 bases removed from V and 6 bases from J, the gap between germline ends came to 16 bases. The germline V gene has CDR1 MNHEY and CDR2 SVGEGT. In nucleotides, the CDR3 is TGTGCCAGCAGTTACCCAAATCAGGGGCTTGATGGCTACACCTTC. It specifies CASSYPNQGLDGYTF.

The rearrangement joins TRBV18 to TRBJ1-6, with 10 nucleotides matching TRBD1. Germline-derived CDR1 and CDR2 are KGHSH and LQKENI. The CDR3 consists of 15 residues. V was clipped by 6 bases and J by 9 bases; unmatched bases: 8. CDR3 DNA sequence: TGTGCCAGCTCGCGGGACAGGGGTCAATCTTCACCCCTCCACTTT. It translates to CASSRDRGQSSPLHF.